This T cell receptor (beta chain) was profiled in a study of human T cells and chemical hapten exposure. Whole-study findings and limits: Following DPC sensitization, TCRs present above 1 in 1000 frequency showed no change.

Time point indicated: patch test 3, about 24 weeks after DPC sensitization. As to treatment: therapeutic diphenylcyclopropenone sensitization with weekly scalp DPC. Unique molecular identifiers were attached to individual cDNA molecules during library preparation. One entry per CDR3 protein results from TCRdb running MiXCR on the RACE reads. The repertoire consists of 55,000 to 75,000 distinct CDR3 sequences, with roughly an eighth occurring once and the leading ten covering around 2.4%. CDR3 length: 16 amino acids. Trimming stripped 1 base from V and 4 bases from J, with 14 bases between. Looked up from germline, CDR1 is MGHRA and CDR2 is YSYEKL. This clonotype was seen at least ten times. What it binds is not known.

The chain carries TRBV4-1 and TRBJ1-5, with D uncertain. Material: whole blood, obtained in connection with sensitization to the hapten diphenylcyclopropenone (DPC). The source of this sequence is a man aged 25 to 40 with alopecia areata. Some clones in this sample may be carry-over from other donors' samples. DNA for the CDR3: TGCGCCAGCAGCCAAGGGGAGCGGCAGAAGAATCAGCCCCAGCATTTT. Its protein product is CASSQGERQKNQPQHF.